Listed here is a single T cell receptor beta chain. In its sample, this clone was seen once. Its antigen has not been determined. Qualities for individual bases were not recorded, and no much larger clone is one base off. These data belong to a study of blood T cell repertoires in COVID-19 (dated by TCRdb to the early 2020s). With respect to the entire study: For ImmuneRACE Cohort 3, a participant was defined as recovered based on two consecutive negative NP/OP PCR tests, clearance by a healthcare professional, or resolution of symptoms. The collaborator samples originated in the United States, Italy and Spain and spanned the acute and convalescent phases of COVID-19. The prospective study material was composed of cDNA or gDNA derived from T cells, B-cell-depleted T cells, or PBMCs. Deeply sampled blood TCRbeta repertoires from subjects exposed to, actively infected with, or recovered from COVID-19 were included in the dataset. The repertoires were made available in a free public database intended to serve as a resource for research on the immune response to SARS-CoV-2. The samples were drawn from the first 160 participants of the ongoing ImmuneRACE study and from over a thousand subjects provided by 6 global collaborators. Sample metadata almost always included a de-identified subject ID, COVID-19 status, age in years and sex. HLA class I and class II types, where available, came from metadata supplied by the sample provider rather than from assay-based typing.

Results the study describes overall, beyond this receptor: The quantity of clinical and demographic metadata differed by source and by participant and was supplied without curation.

TCRbeta CDR3 regions were amplified from genomic DNA using the immunoSEQ Assay, a bias-controlled multiplex PCR. From the authors' description of their analysis: Nucleated cell counts per sample were estimated from amplification of reference gene primers within the assay. Sequence reads were collapsed and filtered to measure the absolute abundance of every unique TCRbeta CDR3 rearrangement. For each sample, productive Simpson clonality was calculated as the square root of Simpson's diversity index over productive rearrangements. In TCRdb, the immuneACCESS table is reduced to in-frame sequences with V and J assigned. These tables do not hold every clone; where another copy was compared, an unresolved V gene accounts for under half, and the others remain unexplained. V and J calls and clone size come straight from that table; D and trimming were deduced from the DNA. Present in this sample are some 190,000 clones, 85% to 90% of which were seen just once. The leading ten clones occupy just under 25% of the sample.

Enrolling through a virtual design, the prospective study's participants ranged in age from roughly 18 to 95 years and lived across roughly 24 United States geographic areas. Cohort assignment in the prospective study relied on participant-reported clinical history from a screening survey and a study questionnaire. Each participant in the prospective study had whole blood, serum and a nasopharyngeal or oropharyngeal swab collected by mobile phlebotomists. Additional blood draws and questionnaires over a 2-month period could optionally be provided by prospective study participants. Before DNA extraction, prospective study blood samples were shipped either frozen or at room temperature. Based on the germline V gene (reference sequence), the CDR1 and CDR2 sequences are LNHDA and SQIVND. V lost 3 bases and J lost 7 bases; the stretch between them is 13 bases long. Including cysteine and phenylalanine, the CDR3 has 14 amino acids. The read is trimmed to its CDR3 DNA, 42 bases read in frame from base 1.

This receptor was identified in a woman aged 40 to 50 in a cohort exposed to, infected with or recovered from COVID-19 (not recorded which). The sequencing input was PBMCs or T cells enriched from blood (not recorded which). The sequence is built from TRBV19 and TRBJ1-5, with TRBD1 as a weak D call on 6 bases. The nucleotide sequence is given as TGTGCCAGTAGTATCCCACAGGGAGTACAGCCCCAGCATTTT. Translation gives CASSIPQGVQPQHF.